This TCR beta chain comes out of a study of CD8+ T cells in alopecia areata. Study-wide results and caveats: Clonality was higher in lesional than normal scalp, especially in alopecia totalis/universalis.

It was cDNA, reverse transcribed from extracted RNA, that served as the sequencing template. Libraries were prepared by immunoSEQ multiplex PCR; TCRdb keeps only in-frame clonotypes and omits some of them. The data show 140,000 or so clones, 40% to 65% seen once. This CDR3 is 15 amino acids long. Germline CDR1 and CDR2: SQVTM and ANQGSEA. V shed 7 bases and J 3 bases; nucleotides not matched to a gene: 4. This clone was observed a handful of times. Its target is unknown. Sampling of alopecia areata patients yielded lesional scalp punch biopsies as well as peripheral blood. The specimen was CD4+ T cells sorted from blood, collected at week 0. This sequence was found in a human donor with alopecia areata. The V and J genes are TRBV29-1 and TRBJ2-6, with 12 bases lining up with TRBD1. The CDR3 DNA follows: TGCAGCGCCGGGACAGGGGGCGATGGGGCCAACGTCCTGACTTTC. It translates to CSAGTGGDGANVLTF.